This TCR beta chain came from a study of CD8 T cells in Susac syndrome. A quantity of about 0.45 to 1 ug RNA underwent reverse transcription using random hexamers. TCR beta CDR3 was amplified by immunoSEQ multiplex PCR. This amplification extended across 54 Vbeta and 13 Jbeta segments. MiXCR, run by TCRdb on the immunoSEQ multiplex PCR reads, gives a single entry per CDR3 protein. The sample lists 100,000 to 150,000 distinct CDR3 sequences, over 85% occurring once. The V and J ends lost 3 bases and 3 bases respectively, with 13 bases between them. The CDR3 runs to 15 residues. Germline lookup yields CDR1 SGDLS and CDR2 YYNGEE. The sequenced target, TCR beta, came from blood CD8+ and CD4+ T cells. As controls, healthy donors matched for age and sex were used.

The clonotype originates from a human donor in good health. The sequenced sample consisted of CD4+ T cells from PBMCs. The gene calls are TRBV9 and TRBJ1-3, with D tentatively TRBD1 (5 bases). CDR3 DNA: TGTGCCAGCAGCGCATCCGGGGCCTTTGGAAACACCATATATTTT. As protein: CASSASGAFGNTIYF.